At least ten counts were recorded for the clone carrying this T cell receptor beta chain. Its antigen is unknown. These data are taken from a study of human T cells and chemical hapten exposure. The time point was: healthy volunteer bleed at 2 weeks. The authors extracted total RNA from unfractionated whole blood. The CDR3 runs 13 residues. Germline V gene sequence: CDR1 SEHNR, CDR2 FQNEAQ (reference sequence). Trimming shortened V by 1 base and J by 4 bases, and 7 bases separated the two germline ends. TCRdb reanalysed the RACE reads using MiXCR and keeps one entry per CDR3 protein. This table has 100,000 to 150,000 distinct CDR3 sequences, approximately 9.5% appearing once. Findings and caveats of the study: Counts of TCRs above 1 in 1000 frequency stayed unchanged with DPC sensitization.

The sample taken for sequencing was whole blood. This clonotype was obtained from a male donor in good health. Some clones in this sample may be carry-over from other donors' samples. The genes are TRBV7-9 and TRBJ1-1; possibly TRBD1 for D (5 bases). CDR3 nucleotides: TGTGCCAGCAGCTTAGGCGGGGGCACTGAAGCTTTCTTT. Translation: CASSLGGGTEAFF.